This section outlines one T cell receptor (beta chain) sequence together with its context. The data were taken from a study of shared clonotypes between healthy human individuals. The CDR3 has 13 amino acids. Germline values: CDR1 SGHVS, CDR2 FNYEAQ. Trimming removed 5 bases from V and 3 bases from J; junction bases left unmatched: 4. The method was immunoSEQ multiplex PCR; TCRdb's version includes in-frame clones alone and lacks a portion of them. The data show roughly 300,000 clones, about nine tenths seen once. The V call is TRBV7-6, the J call TRBJ2-7; 7 bases agree with TRBD1. The sequencing input was memory CD8+ T cells sorted from blood. Subset in this sample: CD45RO+ cells pooled with CCR7-negative TemRA cells. The receptor comes from a man aged 18 to 35 in good health. In nucleotides, the CDR3 is TGTGCCAGCAGCCACGGGACAGTCTACGAGCAGTACTTC. Protein: CASSHGTVYEQYF.